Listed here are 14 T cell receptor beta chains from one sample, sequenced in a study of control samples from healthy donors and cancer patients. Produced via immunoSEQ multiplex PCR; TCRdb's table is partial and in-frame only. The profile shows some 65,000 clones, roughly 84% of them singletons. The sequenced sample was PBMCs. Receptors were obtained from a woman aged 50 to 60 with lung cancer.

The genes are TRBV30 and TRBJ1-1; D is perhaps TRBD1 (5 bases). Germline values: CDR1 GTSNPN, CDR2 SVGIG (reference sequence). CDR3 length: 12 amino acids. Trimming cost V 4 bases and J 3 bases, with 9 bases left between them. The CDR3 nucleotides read TGTGCCTGGACAGGGCTTGACACTGAAGCTTTCTTT. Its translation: CAWTGLDTEAFF.

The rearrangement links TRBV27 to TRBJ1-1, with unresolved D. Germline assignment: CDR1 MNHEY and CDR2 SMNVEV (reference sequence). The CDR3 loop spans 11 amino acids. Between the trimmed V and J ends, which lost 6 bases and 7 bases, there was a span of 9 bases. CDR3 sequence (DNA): TGTGCCAGCAGCCGGGCGGGTGAAGCTTTCTTT. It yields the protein CASSRAGEAFF.

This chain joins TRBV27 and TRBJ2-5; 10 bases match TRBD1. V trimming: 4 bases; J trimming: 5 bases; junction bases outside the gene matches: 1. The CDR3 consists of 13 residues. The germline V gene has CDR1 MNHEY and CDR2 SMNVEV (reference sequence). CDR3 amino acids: CASSWDRGETQYF. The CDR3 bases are TGTGCCAGCAGTTGGGACAGGGGTGAGACCCAGTACTTC.

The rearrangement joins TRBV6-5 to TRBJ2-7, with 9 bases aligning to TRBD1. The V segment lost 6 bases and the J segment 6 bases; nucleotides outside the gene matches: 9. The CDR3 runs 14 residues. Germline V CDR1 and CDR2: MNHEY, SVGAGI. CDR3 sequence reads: CASSTGGEVSEQYF. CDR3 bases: TGTGCCAGCAGCACAGGGGGCGAGGTCAGCGAGCAGTACTTC.

CDR3 in amino acids: CASSLANGELFF. In nucleotides, the CDR3 is TGTGCCAGCAGCTTGGCAAACGGGGAGCTGTTTTTT. V gene TRBV5-5 combines with J gene TRBJ2-2, with D uncertain. Deletions cut 0 bases from V and 7 bases from J, with 4 bases between. Germline V gene lookup returns CDR1 SGHKS and CDR2 YYEKEE (reference sequence). The CDR3 has 12 residues. Variable domain in full (rest from reference TRBV5-5 and TRBJ2-2): DAGVTQSPTHLIKTRGQQVTLRCSPISGHKSVSWYQQVLGQGPQFIFQYYEKEERGRGNFPDRFSARQFPNYSSELNVNALLLGDSALYLCASSLANGELFFGEGSRLTVL.

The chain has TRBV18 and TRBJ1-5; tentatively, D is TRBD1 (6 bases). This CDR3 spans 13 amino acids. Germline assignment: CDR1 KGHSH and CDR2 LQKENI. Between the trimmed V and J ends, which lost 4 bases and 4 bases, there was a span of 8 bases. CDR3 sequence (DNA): TGTGCCAGCTCACTGGACAGAAATCAGCCCCAGCATTTT. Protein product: CASSLDRNQPQHF.

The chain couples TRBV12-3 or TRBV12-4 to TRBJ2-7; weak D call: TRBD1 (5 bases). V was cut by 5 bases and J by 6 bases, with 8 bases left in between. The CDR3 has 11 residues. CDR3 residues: CASSTTGEQYF. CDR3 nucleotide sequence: TGTGCCAGCAGTACCACAGGCGAGCAGTACTTC.

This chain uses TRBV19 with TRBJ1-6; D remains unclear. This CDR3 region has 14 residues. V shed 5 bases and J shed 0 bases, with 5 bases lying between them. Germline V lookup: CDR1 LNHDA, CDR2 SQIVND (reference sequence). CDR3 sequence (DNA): TGTGCCAGTAGTGATCGCTCCTATAATTCACCCCTCCACTTT. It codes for CASSDRSYNSPLHF.

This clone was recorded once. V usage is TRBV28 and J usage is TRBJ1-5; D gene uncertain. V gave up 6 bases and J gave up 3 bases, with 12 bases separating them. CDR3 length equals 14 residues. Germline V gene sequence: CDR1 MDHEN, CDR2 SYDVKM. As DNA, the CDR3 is TGTGCCAGCAGCGTGTCGTGGGCCAATCAGCCCCAGCATTTT. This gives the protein CASSVSWANQPQHF.

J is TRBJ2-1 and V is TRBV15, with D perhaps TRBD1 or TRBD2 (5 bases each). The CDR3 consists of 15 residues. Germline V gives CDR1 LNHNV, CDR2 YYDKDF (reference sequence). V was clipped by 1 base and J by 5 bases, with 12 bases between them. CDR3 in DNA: TGTGCCACCAGCAGAGGCCGGGACCAAAACAATGAGCAGTTCTTC. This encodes CATSRGRDQNNEQFF.

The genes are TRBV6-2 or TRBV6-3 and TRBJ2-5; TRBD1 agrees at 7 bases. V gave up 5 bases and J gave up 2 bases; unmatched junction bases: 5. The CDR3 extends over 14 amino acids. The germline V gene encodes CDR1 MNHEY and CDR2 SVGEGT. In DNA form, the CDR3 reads TGTGCCAGCAGTCAGGGGGTACAACAAGAGACCCAGTACTTC. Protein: CASSQGVQQETQYF.

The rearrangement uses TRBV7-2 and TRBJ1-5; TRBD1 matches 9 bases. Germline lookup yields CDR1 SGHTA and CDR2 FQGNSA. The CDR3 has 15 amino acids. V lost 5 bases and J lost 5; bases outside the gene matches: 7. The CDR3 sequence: CASSPAGQGYQPQHF. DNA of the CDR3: TGTGCCAGCAGCCCGGCGGGACAGGGATATCAGCCCCAGCATTTT.

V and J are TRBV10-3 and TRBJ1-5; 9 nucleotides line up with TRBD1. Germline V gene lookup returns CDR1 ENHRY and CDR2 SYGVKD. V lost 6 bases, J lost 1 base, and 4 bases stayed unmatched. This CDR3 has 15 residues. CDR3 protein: CAISAGTGSNQPQHF. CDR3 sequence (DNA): TGTGCCATCAGCGCCGGGACAGGGAGCAATCAGCCCCAGCATTTT.

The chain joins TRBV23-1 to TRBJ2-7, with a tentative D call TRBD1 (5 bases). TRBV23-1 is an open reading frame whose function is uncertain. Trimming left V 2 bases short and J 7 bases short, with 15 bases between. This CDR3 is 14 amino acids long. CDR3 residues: CASSQGRDGNEQYF. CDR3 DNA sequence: TGCGCCAGCAGTCAAGGCAGGGATGGAAATGAGCAGTACTTC.